The 7 T cell receptor beta chains in this list originate from one sample, sequenced in a study of blood T cells in healthy people across ages. Alongside a J-beta primer mix, a sample-barcoded 5' primer served in a second PCR lasting roughly 6 to 12 cycles. TCRdb re-called the 5' RACE reads with MiXCR, one entry per CDR3 protein. In the table there are hundreds of thousands of distinct CDR3 sequences, 40% to 50% of which are singletons. Sequencing was performed on blood. These receptor sequences come from a man aged 80 or over in good health.

A few counts support this clonotype. V and J are TRBV7-2 and TRBJ1-2, with no clear D. V lost 4 bases to trimming and J lost 4 bases, with 7 bases between them. Germline-derived CDR1 and CDR2 are SGHTA and FQGNSA. This CDR3 spans 12 amino acids. In nucleotides, the CDR3 is TGTGCCAGCAGCTCGGACGGCTATGGCTACACCTTC. This sequence encodes CASSSDGYGYTF.

This clonotype came up a few times. Sequence at one end of the junction differs from germline and may be a read error. This chain uses TRBV6-6 with TRBJ2-3; maybe TRBD2 (5 bases). From germline, CDR1 is MNHNY and CDR2 SVGAGI (reference sequence). The CDR3 sequence is 17 residues long. The CDR3 region has the DNA TGTGCCAGCAGTTACTCGGCCGCTGGAGGCTCCACAGCTACGCAGTATTTT. Translation: CASSYSAAGGSTATQYF.

J is TRBJ2-2 and V is TRBV4-3, with 8 bases lining up with TRBD1. Unmatched junction bases numbered 7, after V lost 4 bases and J lost 6 bases. CDR1 and CDR2 (germline): LGHNA, YSLEER. The CDR3 consists of 15 residues. This chain's CDR3 is CASSLMDREAGELFF. The CDR3 DNA sequence: TGCGCCAGCAGCCTCATGGACAGGGAAGCCGGGGAGCTGTTTTTT.

This clonotype was seen only a few times. The chain is built from TRBV6-2 or TRBV6-3 and TRBJ2-3; no reliable D call. With 4 bases removed from V and 2 bases from J, the gap between germline ends came to 10 bases. This CDR3 is built from 14 residues. Germline-derived CDR1 and CDR2 are MNHEY and SVGEGT. The CDR3 sequence is CASSSSWSTDTQYF. In nucleotides, the CDR3 is TGTGCCAGCAGTTCCTCCTGGTCCACAGATACGCAGTATTTT.

This chain uses TRBV6-6 with TRBJ1-1; D is perhaps TRBD1 (5 bases). The ends were cut back, 4 bases at V and 1 base at J, with 10 bases in the middle. CDR3 length equals 14 residues. The V gene's germline CDR1 is MNHNY and CDR2 SVGAGI (reference sequence). The CDR3: CASSSRQSNTEAFF. The CDR3 DNA reads TGTGCCAGCAGTTCCCGACAGTCGAACACTGAAGCTTTCTTT.

The chain is built from TRBV7-3 and TRBJ2-1, with TRBD1 identical over 7 bases. The trim removed 1 base at V and 7 bases at J, leaving 4 bases unmatched. Germline values: CDR1 SGHTA, CDR2 FQGTGA. The CDR3 is made up of 14 amino acids. The CDR3 sequence is CASSLNRQGNEQFF. The CDR3 nucleotides read TGTGCCAGCAGCTTAAATCGACAGGGAAATGAGCAGTTCTTC.

This clonotype was seen a few times. This chain joins TRBV7-9 and TRBJ2-7; 7 bases line up with TRBD1. V lost 4 bases and J lost 4; bases outside the gene matches: 16. This CDR3 is 17 amino acids long. The germline CDR1 and CDR2 sequences are SEHNR and FQNEAQ (reference sequence). The CDR3 reads CASSSEAGTVTFYEQYF. CDR3 nucleotide sequence: TGTGCCAGCAGCTCAGAAGCCGGGACAGTGACGTTTTACGAGCAGTACTTC.